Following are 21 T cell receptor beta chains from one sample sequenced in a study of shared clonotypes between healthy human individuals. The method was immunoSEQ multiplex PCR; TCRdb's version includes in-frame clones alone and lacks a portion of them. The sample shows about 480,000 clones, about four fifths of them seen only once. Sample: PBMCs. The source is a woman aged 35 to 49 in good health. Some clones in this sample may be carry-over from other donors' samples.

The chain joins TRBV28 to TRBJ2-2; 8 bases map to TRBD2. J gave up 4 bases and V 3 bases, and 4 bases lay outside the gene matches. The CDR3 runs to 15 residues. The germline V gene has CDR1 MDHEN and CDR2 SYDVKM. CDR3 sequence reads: CASSFGLAGTGELFF. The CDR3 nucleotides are TGTGCCAGCAGTTTCGGTCTAGCGGGCACCGGGGAGCTGTTTTTT.

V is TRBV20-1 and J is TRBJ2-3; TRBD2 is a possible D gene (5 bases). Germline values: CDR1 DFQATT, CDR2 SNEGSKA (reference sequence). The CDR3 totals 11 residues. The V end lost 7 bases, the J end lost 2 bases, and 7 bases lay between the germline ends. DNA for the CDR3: TGCAGTGTTCTAGCCACAGATACGCAGTATTTT. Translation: CSVLATDTQYF.

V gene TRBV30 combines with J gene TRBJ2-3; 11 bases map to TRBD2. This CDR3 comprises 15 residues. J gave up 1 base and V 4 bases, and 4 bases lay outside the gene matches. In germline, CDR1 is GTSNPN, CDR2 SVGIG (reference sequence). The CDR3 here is CAWTLAGGGTDTQYF. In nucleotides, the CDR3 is TGTGCCTGGACCCTAGCGGGAGGCGGCACAGATACGCAGTATTTT.

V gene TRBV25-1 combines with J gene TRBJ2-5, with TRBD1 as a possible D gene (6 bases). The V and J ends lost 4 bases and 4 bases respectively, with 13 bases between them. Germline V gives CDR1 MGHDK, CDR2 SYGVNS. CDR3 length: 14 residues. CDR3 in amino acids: CASSAGTMGETQYF. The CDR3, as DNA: TGTGCCAGCAGTGCTGGGACAATGGGAGAGACCCAGTACTTC.

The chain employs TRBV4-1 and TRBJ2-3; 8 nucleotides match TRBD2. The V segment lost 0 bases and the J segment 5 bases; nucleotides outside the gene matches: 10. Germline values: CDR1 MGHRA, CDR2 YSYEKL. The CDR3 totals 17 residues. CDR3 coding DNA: TGCGCCAGCAGCCAAGAAGGGTGGGCGGGAGGTATAGATACGCAGTATTTT. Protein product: CASSQEGWAGGIDTQYF.

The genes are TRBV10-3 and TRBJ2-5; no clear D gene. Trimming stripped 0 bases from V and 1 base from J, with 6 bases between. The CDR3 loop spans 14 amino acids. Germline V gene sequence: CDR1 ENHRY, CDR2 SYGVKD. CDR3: CAISESVRQETQYF. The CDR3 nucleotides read TGTGCCATCAGTGAGTCTGTGCGCCAAGAGACCCAGTACTTC.

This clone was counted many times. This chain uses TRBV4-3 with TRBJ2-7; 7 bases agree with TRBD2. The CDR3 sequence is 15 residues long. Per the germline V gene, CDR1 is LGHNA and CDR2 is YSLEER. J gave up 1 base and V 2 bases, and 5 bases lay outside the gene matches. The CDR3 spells CASSQQAGWSYEQYF. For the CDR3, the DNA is TGCGCCAGCAGCCAACAAGCGGGATGGTCCTACGAGCAGTACTTC.

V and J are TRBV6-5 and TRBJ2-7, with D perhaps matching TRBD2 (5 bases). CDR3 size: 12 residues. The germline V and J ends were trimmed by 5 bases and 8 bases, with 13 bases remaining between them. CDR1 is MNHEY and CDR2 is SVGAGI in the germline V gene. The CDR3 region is CASSKPGVKQYF. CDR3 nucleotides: TGTGCCAGCAGTAAACCCGGGGTGAAGCAGTACTTC.

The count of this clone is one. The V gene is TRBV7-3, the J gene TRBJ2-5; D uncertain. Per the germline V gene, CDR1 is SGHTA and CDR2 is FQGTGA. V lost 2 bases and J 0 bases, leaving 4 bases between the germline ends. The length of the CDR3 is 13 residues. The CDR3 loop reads CASSLGDQETQYF. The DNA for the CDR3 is TGTGCCAGCAGCTTAGGAGACCAAGAGACCCAGTACTTC.

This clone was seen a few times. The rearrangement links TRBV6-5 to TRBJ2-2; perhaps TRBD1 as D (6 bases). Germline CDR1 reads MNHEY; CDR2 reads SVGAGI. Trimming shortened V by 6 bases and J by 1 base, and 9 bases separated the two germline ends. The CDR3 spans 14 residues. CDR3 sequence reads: CASRTGLNTGELFF. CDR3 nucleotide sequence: TGTGCCAGCAGGACAGGTTTGAACACCGGGGAGCTGTTTTTT.

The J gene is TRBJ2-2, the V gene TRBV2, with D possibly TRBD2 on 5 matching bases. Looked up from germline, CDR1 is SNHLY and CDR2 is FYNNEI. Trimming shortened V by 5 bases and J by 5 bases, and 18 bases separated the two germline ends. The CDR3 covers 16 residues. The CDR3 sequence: CASSTGKGYGTGELFF. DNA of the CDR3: TGTGCCAGCAGTACGGGAAAAGGGTACGGAACCGGGGAGCTGTTTTTT.

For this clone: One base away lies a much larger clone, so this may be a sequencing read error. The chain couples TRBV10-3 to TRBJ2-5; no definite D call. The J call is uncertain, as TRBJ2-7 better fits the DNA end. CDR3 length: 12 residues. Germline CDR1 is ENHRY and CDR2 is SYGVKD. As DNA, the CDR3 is TGTGCCATCAGTGAGTCAGGGTACGAGCAGTACTTC. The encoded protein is CAISESGYEQYF.

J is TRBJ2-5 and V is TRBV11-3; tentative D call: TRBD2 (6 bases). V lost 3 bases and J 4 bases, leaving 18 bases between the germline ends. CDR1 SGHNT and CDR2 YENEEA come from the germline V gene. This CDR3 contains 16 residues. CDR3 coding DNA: TGTGCCAGCAGCTTTGGGGTCGGGAGATTTGGAGAGACCCAGTACTTC. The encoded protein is CASSFGVGRFGETQYF.

This chain's CDR3 is CAWSVPQGWDEQYF. The DNA for the CDR3 is TGTGCCTGGAGTGTACCCCAGGGATGGGACGAGCAGTACTTC. The rearrangement uses TRBV30 and TRBJ2-7; maybe TRBD1 (5 bases). The ends were cut back, 0 bases at V and 5 bases at J, with 14 bases in the middle. This CDR3 comprises 14 residues. Per the germline V gene, CDR1 is GTSNPN and CDR2 is SVGIG (reference sequence). The complete variable domain, with remaining parts taken from reference TRBV30 and TRBJ2-7, reads SQTIHQWPATLVQPVGSPLSLECTVEGTSNPNLYWYRQAAGRGLQLLFYSVGIGQISSEVPQNLSASRPQDRQFILSSKKLLLSDSGFYLCAWSVPQGWDEQYFGPGTRLTVT.

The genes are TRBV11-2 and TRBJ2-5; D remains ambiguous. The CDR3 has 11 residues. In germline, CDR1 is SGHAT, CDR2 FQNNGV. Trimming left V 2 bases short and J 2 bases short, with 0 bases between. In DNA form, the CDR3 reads TGTGCCAGCAGCTTACAAGAGACCCAGTACTTC. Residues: CASSLQETQYF.

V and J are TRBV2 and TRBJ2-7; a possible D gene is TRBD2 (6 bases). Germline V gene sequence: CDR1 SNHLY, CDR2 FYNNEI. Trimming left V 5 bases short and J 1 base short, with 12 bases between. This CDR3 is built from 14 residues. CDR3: CASSPNGGSYEQYF. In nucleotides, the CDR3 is TGTGCCAGCAGTCCAAACGGAGGGTCCTACGAGCAGTACTTC.

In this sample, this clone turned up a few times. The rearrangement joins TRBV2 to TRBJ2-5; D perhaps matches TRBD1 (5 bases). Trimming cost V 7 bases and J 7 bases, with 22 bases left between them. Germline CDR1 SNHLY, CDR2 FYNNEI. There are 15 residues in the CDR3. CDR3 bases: TGTGCCAGCACCGTACAGGTCCAAGTATTAGGGACCCAGTACTTC. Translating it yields CASTVQVQVLGTQYF.

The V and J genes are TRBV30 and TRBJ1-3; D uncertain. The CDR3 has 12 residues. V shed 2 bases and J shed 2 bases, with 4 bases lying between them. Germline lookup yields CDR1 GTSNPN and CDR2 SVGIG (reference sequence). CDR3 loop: CAWSKPGNTIYF. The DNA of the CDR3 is TGTGCCTGGAGTAAGCCTGGAAACACCATATATTTT.

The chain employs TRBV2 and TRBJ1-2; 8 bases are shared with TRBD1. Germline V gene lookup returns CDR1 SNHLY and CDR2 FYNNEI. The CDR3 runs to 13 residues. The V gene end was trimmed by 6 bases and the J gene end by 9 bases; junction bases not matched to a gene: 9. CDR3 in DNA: TGTGCCAGCAGCGAGGACAGGGAAGGAAGCTACACCTTC. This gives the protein CASSEDREGSYTF.

For the CDR3, the DNA is TGCGCCAGCAGCTTGTCGGGGCCGAACACTGAAGCTTTCTTT. Its protein is CASSLSGPNTEAFF. This chain connects TRBV5-1 to TRBJ1-1; a weak D match, TRBD1 (5 bases). Germline assignment: CDR1 SGHRS and CDR2 YFSETQ. V was trimmed by 1 base and J by 1 base, leaving 8 bases between them. The CDR3 runs 14 residues.

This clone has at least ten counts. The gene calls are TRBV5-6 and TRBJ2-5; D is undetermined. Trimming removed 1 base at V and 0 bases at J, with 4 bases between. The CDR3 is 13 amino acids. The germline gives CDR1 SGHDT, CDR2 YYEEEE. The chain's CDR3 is CASSLYNQETQYF. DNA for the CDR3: TGTGCCAGCAGCTTGTACAACCAAGAGACCCAGTACTTC. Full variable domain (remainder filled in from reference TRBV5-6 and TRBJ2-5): DAGVTQSPTHLIKTRGQQVTLRCSPKSGHDTVSWYQQALGQGPQFIFQYYEEEERQRGNFPDRFSGHQFPNYSSELNVNALLLGDSALYLCASSLYNQETQYFGPGTRLLVL.